Here is one T cell receptor beta chain with its context. Patients at the Seattle site were enrolled during active infection and followed longitudinally. The source of the sample is a study of blood T cell repertoires in COVID-19. Looking at the study overall: From the United States, Italy and Spain came samples of acute and convalescent COVID-19. Sample material is recorded as cDNA or gDNA derived from T cells, B-cell-depleted T cells, or PBMCs.

This CDR3 has 15 amino acids. V trimming: 5 bases; J trimming: 7 bases; junction bases outside the gene matches: 8. Looked up from germline, CDR1 is SGHAT and CDR2 is FQNNGV. In the original processing: Using reference gene primer amplification, nucleated cell counts were estimated. Here immunoSEQ multiplex PCR was the method, and the copy in TCRdb shows in-frame clones only, minus some. The D gene and trimming were derived from the DNA, and the V and J assignments and clone size from that table. This table holds some 200,000 clones, about 83% found once. Sequenced material: peripheral blood. The rearrangement links TRBV11-2 to TRBJ2-1; 10 bases agree with TRBD1. This TCR was sampled from a woman aged 30 to 39 with COVID-19, enrolled during active disease. The DNA for the CDR3 is TGTGCCAGCAGCCCTACCGGGACAGGGGAAAATGAGCAGTTCTTC. Translating gives CASSPTGTGENEQFF.